These 23 T cell receptor beta chains were all obtained from the same sample, sequenced in a study of early T cells in non-severe SARS-CoV-2 infection. TCRdb called the 5' RACE reads again in MiXCR, with one record for every CDR3 protein. The data hold 34,000 or so distinct CDR3 sequences, with approximately 9.2% observed a single time. Sequencing was performed on whole blood. These receptors came from an adult who was a healthcare worker with PCR-confirmed SARS-CoV-2 infection or an uninfected control (not recorded which).

This clonotype was seen a few times. DNA of the CDR3: TGTGCCAGCAGCCAAGGGGGAGGGTCCGCCGGGGAGCTGTTTTTT. This sequence encodes CASSQGGGSAGELFF. This chain connects TRBV3-1 to TRBJ2-2, with 7 positions matching TRBD2. The CDR3 contains 15 residues. Germline values: CDR1 LGHDT, CDR2 YNNKEL (reference sequence). After removal of 1 base from V and 6 bases from J, the junction contained 5 bases not matched to a gene.

This clonotype was found many times. The chain is built from TRBV20-1 and TRBJ1-1; D is unclear. Germline V CDR1 and CDR2: DFQATT, SNEGSKA (reference sequence). The CDR3 is 13 residues long. Trimming took off 1 base at V and 10 bases at J, with 16 bases between the two ends. CDR3 region: CSARAGGDSRAFF. The CDR3 DNA sequence: TGCAGTGCTAGAGCCGGAGGAGATTCTCGAGCTTTCTTT.

This clonotype was recorded many times. The V call is TRBV7-3, the J call TRBJ1-2; 10 nucleotides line up with TRBD1. CDR1 is SGHTA and CDR2 is FQGTGA in the germline V gene. V lost 5 bases, J lost 6 bases, and 6 bases stayed unmatched. The CDR3 has 14 residues. CDR3 coding DNA: TGTGCCAGCAGCCTACTCGGACAGGGGGATGGCTACACCTTC. Amino acids: CASSLLGQGDGYTF.

This clonotype was detected only a few times. J is TRBJ2-3 and V is TRBV4-3; no clear D gene. The CDR3 runs to 14 residues. Trimming left V 1 base short and J 2 bases short, with 7 bases between. Germline V gene sequence: CDR1 LGHNA, CDR2 YSLEER. In nucleotides, the CDR3 is TGCGCCAGCAGCCAAGTGCTCATCACAGATACGCAGTATTTT. Amino acid sequence: CASSQVLITDTQYF.

Many counts were recorded for this clonotype. The rearrangement joins TRBV7-2 to TRBJ2-3; 10 nucleotides align to TRBD2. Trimming removed 5 bases from V and 4 bases from J; junction bases left unmatched: 6. There are 15 residues in the CDR3. Germline values: CDR1 SGHTA, CDR2 FQGNSA. The CDR3 sequence is CASSPGLATADTQYF. Here the CDR3 DNA reads TGTGCCAGCAGCCCGGGACTAGCGACCGCAGATACGCAGTATTTT.

This clonotype was observed at least ten times. V gene TRBV6-2 or TRBV6-3 combines with J gene TRBJ1-1; D not resolved. CDR1 is MNHEY and CDR2 is SVGEGT in the germline V gene. V lost 6 bases and J 0 bases, leaving 8 bases between the germline ends. The CDR3 sequence is 13 residues long. CDR3 residues: CASRGSMNTEAFF. In nucleotides, the CDR3 is TGTGCCAGCAGGGGGTCCATGAACACTGAAGCTTTCTTT.

This clonotype appeared many times. CDR3 nucleotide sequence: TGTGCCAGTAGTATCGCAGGGTTGAGCACCGGGGAGCTGTTTTTT. Its protein is CASSIAGLSTGELFF. V gene TRBV19 combines with J gene TRBJ2-2; D might be TRBD1 (5 bases). Trimming left V 3 bases short and J 4 bases short, with 12 bases between. This CDR3 has 15 amino acids. Germline V gene sequence: CDR1 LNHDA, CDR2 SQIVND (reference sequence). Variable domain in full (rest from reference TRBV19 and TRBJ2-2): DGGITQSPKYLFRKEGQNVTLSCEQNLNHDAMYWYRQDPGQGLRLIYYSQIVNDFQKGDIAEGYSVSREKKESFPLTVTSAQKNPTAFYLCASSIAGLSTGELFFGEGSRLTVL.

There are a few counts of this clonotype. The chain has TRBV7-3 and TRBJ1-2, with TRBD1 matching 9 bases. Germline V gene sequence: CDR1 SGHTA, CDR2 FQGTGA. The V and J ends lost 4 bases and 3 bases, in that order; junction bases with no gene match: 3. The CDR3 loop spans 14 amino acids. CDR3 residues: CASSSTGGDYGYTF. The CDR3 DNA sequence: TGTGCCAGCAGCTCGACAGGGGGGGACTATGGCTACACCTTC.

This clonotype has only a few counts. V usage is TRBV7-2 and J usage is TRBJ2-5, with D unclear. V was pared by 3 bases and J by 5 bases, with 13 bases between. Looked up from germline, CDR1 is SGHTA and CDR2 is FQGNSA. CDR3 size: 14 residues. CDR3 protein: CASSFSGDLETQYF. DNA of the CDR3: TGTGCCAGCAGCTTCTCAGGCGATCTGGAGACCCAGTACTTC.

This clonotype occurred many times. The chain's CDR3 is CASSISNYGYTF. For the CDR3, the DNA is TGTGCCAGTAGTATCAGTAACTATGGCTACACCTTC. The chain carries TRBV19 and TRBJ1-2, with no clear D. This CDR3 is 12 amino acids long. Deletions cut 3 bases from V and 1 base from J, with 3 bases between. Germline CDR1 reads LNHDA; CDR2 reads SQIVND (reference sequence).

This clonotype was seen at least ten times. The chain links TRBV7-9 to TRBJ1-1, with unresolved D. Trimming removed 6 bases from V and 4 bases from J, with 27 bases in between. The CDR3 totals 18 residues. CDR1 and CDR2 from the germline V gene are SEHNR and FQNEAQ (reference sequence). Here the CDR3 DNA reads TGTGCCAGCAGGTCTTGGCTGTCCGCCGGACCCGGGAGCACTGAAGCTTTCTTT. As protein: CASRSWLSAGPGSTEAFF.

This clonotype has more than one count but fewer than ten. The rearrangement uses TRBV6-6 and TRBJ2-7; 10 bases match TRBD1. Trimming removed 6 bases from V and 1 base from J; junction bases left unmatched: 9. The CDR3 spans 16 residues. Germline CDR1 is MNHNY and CDR2 is SVGAGI (reference sequence). The CDR3: CASSPGQGGFSYEQYF. The CDR3 coding sequence is TGTGCCAGCAGCCCTGGACAGGGGGGGTTTTCCTACGAGCAGTACTTC.

The J gene is TRBJ2-2, the V gene TRBV7-3; possible D gene TRBD2, 5 bases. Trimming pared 0 bases from V and 3 bases from J, leaving 11 bases between. Germline V gene data show CDR1 as SGHTA and CDR2 as FQGTGA. The CDR3 has 16 residues. The CDR3 DNA sequence: TGTGCCAGCAGCTTAACGGCTAGCTACGACACCGGGGAGCTGTTTTTT. Translated, it gives CASSLTASYDTGELFF.

This clonotype occurred many times. The V call is TRBV29-1, the J call TRBJ2-3; no clear D. Trimming left V 3 bases short and J 6 bases short, with 7 bases between. The CDR3 has 11 amino acids. Germline V CDR1 and CDR2: SQVTM, ANQGSEA. In nucleotides, the CDR3 is TGCAGCGTTGATGAGGCTGATACGCAGTATTTT. It yields the protein CSVDEADTQYF.

The chain links TRBV29-1 to TRBJ1-6; D gene uncertain. This CDR3 is 13 amino acids long. Germline CDR1 and CDR2: SQVTM and ANQGSEA. V dropped 4 bases and J dropped 9 bases, with 13 bases sitting between them. CDR3 residues: CSVGEGNGSPLHF. CDR3 sequence (DNA): TGCAGCGTTGGGGAAGGGAATGGTTCACCCCTCCACTTT.

This clonotype was counted at least ten times. CDR3 DNA: TGTGCCAGCACCCCGACAGGGAAAGAGACCCAGTACTTC. The encoded protein is CASTPTGKETQYF. The genes are TRBV6-1 and TRBJ2-5, with 7 bases fitting TRBD1. The CDR3 has 13 residues. Germline values: CDR1 MNHNS, CDR2 SASEGT. The junction had 5 bases not matched to a gene; V was cut back by 7 bases and J by 3 bases.

V usage is TRBV20-1 and J usage is TRBJ2-5; 12 positions agree with TRBD1. This CDR3 contains 13 residues. The V and J ends lost 5 bases and 5 bases, in that order; junction bases with no gene match: 3. Germline CDR1 DFQATT, CDR2 SNEGSKA (reference sequence). The CDR3 loop reads CSAGTGGMETQYF. The DNA of the CDR3 is TGCAGTGCTGGGACAGGGGGCATGGAGACCCAGTACTTC.

This clonotype was seen only a few times. This chain uses TRBV3-1 with TRBJ2-7; 9 nucleotides match TRBD1. This CDR3 spans 14 amino acids. Looked up from germline, CDR1 is LGHDT and CDR2 is YNNKEL (reference sequence). After removal of 2 bases from V and 5 bases from J, the junction contained 4 bases not matched to a gene. The CDR3: CASSQWDREHEQYF. CDR3 nucleotide sequence: TGTGCCAGCAGCCAATGGGACAGGGAGCACGAGCAGTACTTC.

This clonotype was seen a handful of times. The junction does not match germline at one end; this may be a read error. The gene calls are TRBV11-2 and TRBJ1-1; a weak D match, TRBD1 (5 bases). Germline lookup yields CDR1 SGHAT and CDR2 FQNNGV. The CDR3 sequence is 15 residues long. In nucleotides, the CDR3 is TGTGCCAGCAGCTTAGTGGGGGGGAAGCGGACTGAAGTTTTCTTT. Its translation: CASSLVGGKRTEVFF.

This clonotype turned up a few times. The rearrangement uses TRBV5-1 and TRBJ2-3; 7 positions match TRBD1. Germline V gives CDR1 SGHRS, CDR2 YFSETQ. This CDR3 is 16 amino acids long. V lost 4 bases, J lost 0 bases, and 8 bases stayed unmatched. This chain's CDR3 is CASSPGTDSSTDTQYF. The CDR3, as DNA: TGCGCCAGCAGCCCCGGGACAGATTCTAGCACAGATACGCAGTATTTT.

About this clonotype itself: This may arise from a read error, as a much more abundant clone is one base away. The chain uses TRBV6-5 and TRBJ2-2, with D perhaps matching TRBD1 (5 bases). The CDR3 has 15 amino acids. Between the trimmed V and J ends, which lost 6 bases and 1 base, there was a span of 12 bases. CDR1 and CDR2 (germline): MNHEY, SVGAGI. In DNA form, the CDR3 reads TGTGCCAGCAGAGAGACAGATTTGAACACCGGGGAGCTGTTTTTT. Translated, it gives CASRETDLNTGELFF.

This clonotype was seen repeatedly, ten times or more. V is TRBV7-2 and J is TRBJ1-4; D might be TRBD1 (5 bases). This CDR3 has 15 amino acids. The germline V and J ends were trimmed by 5 bases and 8 bases, with 18 bases remaining between them. Germline CDR1 is SGHTA and CDR2 is FQGNSA. The CDR3 nucleotides are TGTGCCAGCAGCCCGGGGGGAGGGCGTACGGAAAAACTGTTTTTT. Amino acid sequence: CASSPGGGRTEKLFF.

This rearrangement joins TRBV5-6 to TRBJ2-7, with D hard to call. V lost 0 bases and J lost 2, with 12 bases in between. The CDR3 is 15 amino acids. CDR1 SGHDT and CDR2 YYEEEE come from the germline V gene. The CDR3 loop reads CASSLGQDVAYEQYF. For the CDR3, the DNA is TGTGCCAGCAGCTTGGGGCAGGATGTCGCCTACGAGCAGTACTTC.